This T cell receptor beta chain is drawn from a study of T cell responses to AZD1222 COVID-19 vaccine. Study-level points and caveats: Seropositive AZD1222 recipients at baseline numbered only five or six. Nearly half of spike-specific TCRs reportedly go after variant regions that carry no mutations.

The study pooled second doses at about 4 or about 12 weeks. Trimming shortened V by 6 bases and J by 7 bases, and 13 bases separated the two germline ends. The CDR3 sequence is 13 residues long. In germline, CDR1 is MDHEN, CDR2 SYDVKM. This table comes from immunoSEQ multiplex PCR, and its TCRdb copy is limited to in-frame clones, with some not included. The sample shows roughly 150,000 clones, just over 90% of them seen only once. On this clone itself: The antigen is undetermined.

The chain uses TRBV28 and TRBJ1-5; no definite D call. This material consisted of peripheral blood, taken 28 days after the second AZD1222 dose. The TCR was taken from an adult who received the AZD1222 COVID-19 vaccine. The CDR3 DNA is TGTGCCAGCAGCCAAATGGGGTTGCAGCCCCAGCATTTT. It translates to CASSQMGLQPQHF.